This passage covers 20 T cell receptor beta chains from one sample sequenced in a study of blood T cell repertoires in COVID-19. Method: immunoSEQ multiplex PCR; TCRdb's copy keeps in-frame clones and lacks some. The table shows around 50,000 clones, with 70% to 90% occurring only once. Sample: peripheral blood. The receptors stem from a man aged 50 to 59 with active COVID-19.

The V gene is TRBV19, the J gene TRBJ1-1; unclear D gene. Germline loops: CDR1 LNHDA, CDR2 SQIVND (reference sequence). The CDR3 is 12 amino acids. The V and J ends lost 4 bases and 8 bases respectively, with 11 bases between them. Here the CDR3 reads CASSTMGVEAFF. CDR3 bases: TGTGCCAGTAGTACTATGGGAGTCGAAGCTTTCTTT.

J is TRBJ2-7 and V is TRBV5-4; no definite D call. The CDR3 contains 11 residues. Trimming stripped 3 bases from V and 4 bases from J, with 5 bases between. Per the germline V gene, CDR1 is SGHNT and CDR2 is YYREEE (reference sequence). The CDR3 reads CASSSRYEQYF. In DNA, the CDR3 is TGTGCCAGCAGCTCCCGTTACGAGCAGTACTTC.

The J gene is TRBJ2-7, the V gene TRBV10-3; 10 nucleotides agree with TRBD2. The germline V gene encodes CDR1 ENHRY and CDR2 SYGVKD. Trimming at V came to 5 bases and at J to 5 bases, leaving 6 bases not matched to a gene. This CDR3 contains 14 residues. CDR3 coding DNA: TGTGCCATCAGTTTCGAGCGGGGGGGCAACGAGCAGTACTTC. Protein sequence: CAISFERGGNEQYF.

This clone has just one count. The rearrangement joins TRBV7-9 to TRBJ2-3; D is possibly TRBD1 (6 bases). Germline-derived CDR1 and CDR2 are SEHNR and FQNEAQ (reference sequence). The CDR3 is 15 amino acids. V was pared by 1 base and J by 0 bases, with 8 bases between. The CDR3 nucleotides read TGTGCCAGCAGCTTAGACAGGGCGAGCACAGATACGCAGTATTTT. It encodes CASSLDRASTDTQYF. Full variable domain (missing parts from reference TRBV7-9 and TRBJ2-3): DTGVSQNPRHKITKRGQNVTFRCDPISEHNRLYWYRQTLGQGPEFLTYFQNEAQLEKSRLLSDRFSAERPKGSFSTLEIQRTEQGDSAMYLCASSLDRASTDTQYFGPGTRLTVL.

This chain uses TRBV5-6 with TRBJ2-2; D gene uncertain. The germline CDR1 and CDR2 sequences are SGHDT and YYEEEE. The CDR3 runs 14 residues. Trimming cost V 0 bases and J 8 bases, with 11 bases left between them. The CDR3 loop reads CASSLGLDSGELFF. The CDR3 nucleotides read TGTGCCAGCAGCTTGGGGCTAGATAGTGGGGAGCTGTTTTTT.

V is TRBV9 and J is TRBJ2-7; possible D gene TRBD2, 5 bases. Germline assignment: CDR1 SGDLS and CDR2 YYNGEE. The CDR3 runs 14 residues. V shed 0 bases and J shed 6 bases, with 13 bases lying between them. The CDR3, as DNA: TGTGCCAGCAGCGTAGCTACTCGGGGTTCCGAGCAGTACTTC. Translated, it gives CASSVATRGSEQYF. The whole variable domain, remainder taken from reference TRBV9 and TRBJ2-7, is DSGVTQTPKHLITATGQRVTLRCSPRSGDLSVYWYQQSLDQGLQFLIQYYNGEERAKGNILERFSAQQFPDLHSELNLSSLELGDSALYFCASSVATRGSEQYFGPGTRLTVT.

The chain is built from TRBV11-2 and TRBJ2-4; 10 nucleotides line up with TRBD2. The germline CDR1 and CDR2 sequences are SGHAT and FQNNGV. CDR3 length: 18 amino acids. V lost 0 bases and J lost 0; bases outside the gene matches: 5. The chain's CDR3 is CASSLDPGLAVAKNIQYF. CDR3 DNA: TGTGCCAGCAGCTTAGATCCCGGACTAGCGGTAGCCAAAAACATTCAGTACTTC. Looking up the rest from reference TRBV11-2 and TRBJ2-4 gives the full variable domain: EAGVAQSPRYKIIEKRQSVAFWCNPISGHATLYWYQQILGQGPKLLIQFQNNGVVDDSQLPKDRFSAERLKGVDSTLKIQPAKLEDSAVYLCASSLDPGLAVAKNIQYFGAGTRLSVL.

CDR3 in DNA: TGTGCCAGCAGTGGGGTGGGGACAGGCACAGATACGCAGTATTTT. Its protein is CASSGVGTGTDTQYF. The V and J genes are TRBV2 and TRBJ2-3; 7 nucleotides match TRBD1. The trim removed 4 bases at V and 1 base at J, leaving 5 bases unmatched. This CDR3 has 15 residues. Germline assignment: CDR1 SNHLY and CDR2 FYNNEI. The full variable domain, completed using reference TRBV2 and TRBJ2-3, is EPEVTQTPSHQVTQMGQEVILRCVPISNHLYFYWYRQILGQKVEFLVSFYNNEISEKSEIFDDQFSVERPDGSNFTLKIRSTKLEDSAMYFCASSGVGTGTDTQYFGPGTRLTVL.

The rearrangement joins TRBV9 to TRBJ2-3; maybe TRBD2 (7 bases). Germline V gene sequence: CDR1 SGDLS, CDR2 YYNGEE. CDR3 length: 15 residues. Between the trimmed V and J ends, which lost 3 bases and 3 bases, there was a span of 14 bases. The DNA of the CDR3 is TGTGCCAGCAGCGGAGGGGGGGAAGGGACAGATACGCAGTATTTT. Its translation is CASSGGGEGTDTQYF. The variable domain in full, completed from reference TRBV9 and TRBJ2-3, reads DSGVTQTPKHLITATGQRVTLRCSPRSGDLSVYWYQQSLDQGLQFLIQYYNGEERAKGNILERFSAQQFPDLHSELNLSSLELGDSALYFCASSGGGEGTDTQYFGPGTRLTVL.

The V and J genes are TRBV29-1 and TRBJ2-3; 11 nucleotides agree with TRBD2. This CDR3 comprises 17 residues. Germline V gene data show CDR1 as SQVTM and CDR2 as ANQGSEA. Trimming removed 2 bases from V and 0 bases from J; junction bases left unmatched: 7. CDR3 sequence (DNA): TGCAGCGTTGAAAGTGCTAGCGGGGGGATTAGCACAGATACGCAGTATTTT. Its translation: CSVESASGGISTDTQYF.

This clone was seen just once. The CDR3 coding sequence is TGTGCCAGTAGTAATTTGGCAGGGGGCGGCTATGAGCAGTTCTTC. Amino acid sequence: CASSNLAGGGYEQFF. V usage is TRBV19 and J usage is TRBJ2-1; 8 positions agree with TRBD1. The CDR3 is 15 amino acids. In germline, CDR1 is LNHDA, CDR2 SQIVND (reference sequence). V was pared by 4 bases and J by 8 bases, with 10 bases of the junction left unmatched.

The chain is built from TRBV18 and TRBJ2-7, with TRBD1 identical over 10 bases. The junction had 7 bases not matched to a gene; V was cut back by 6 bases and J by 5 bases. CDR3 length: 14 residues. In germline, CDR1 is KGHSH, CDR2 LQKENI. In DNA, the CDR3 is TGTGCCAGCTCGTCGGGACAGGGGATGAACGAGCAGTACTTC. Translating gives CASSSGQGMNEQYF.

The J gene is TRBJ2-1, the V gene TRBV21-1; TRBD1 is the table's D call, not checked against the DNA. TRBV21-1 is described as a pseudogene. CDR3 length equals 14 residues. The CDR3 nucleotides read TGTGCCAGCAACCGGGACAGGGACTACAATGAGCAGTTCTTC. Translating it yields CASNRDRDYNEQFF.

In its sample, this clone was seen a few times. The chain is built from TRBV4-1 and TRBJ2-1; 9 positions agree with TRBD2. J lost 3 bases, V lost 4 bases, and 16 bases had no gene match. The CDR3 runs 19 residues. In germline, CDR1 is MGHRA, CDR2 YSYEKL. Here the CDR3 DNA reads TGCGCCAGCAGCCGAGGGGTTAGCGGGGGCCGGCGTGGCTACAATGAGCAGTTCTTC. Protein sequence: CASSRGVSGGRRGYNEQFF.

Here the CDR3 reads CASSTLTGGRGYTF. The CDR3 nucleotides are TGTGCCAGCAGTACCCTGACAGGGGGTCGCGGCTACACCTTC. The gene calls are TRBV28 and TRBJ1-2; 9 bases map to TRBD1. This CDR3 has 14 amino acids. V shed 5 bases and J 8 bases; nucleotides not matched to a gene: 9. Germline V CDR1 and CDR2: MDHEN, SYDVKM.

The chain has TRBV5-5 and TRBJ1-6, with TRBD1 matching over 7 bases. The germline V gene encodes CDR1 SGHKS and CDR2 YYEKEE (reference sequence). V trimming: 4 bases; J trimming: 9 bases; junction bases outside the gene matches: 7. This CDR3 has 14 amino acids. CDR3 residues: CASSLQGDGSPLHF. DNA of the CDR3: TGTGCCAGCAGCCTGCAGGGGGATGGTTCACCCCTCCACTTT.

This clone was observed once. The J gene is TRBJ2-7, the V gene TRBV6-5, with D possibly being TRBD2 (5 bases). CDR1 and CDR2 from the germline V gene are MNHEY and SVGAGI. The CDR3 sequence is 14 residues long. Trimming cost V 8 bases and J 4 bases, with 18 bases left between them. The CDR3 sequence: CASRPTGTKYEQYF. The CDR3, as DNA: TGTGCCAGCCGTCCCACGGGAACAAAATACGAGCAGTACTTC.

The CDR3, as DNA: TGTGCCAGCAGCGTAGTAGTTGCGGGCGAGCAGTTCTTC. This gives the protein CASSVVVAGEQFF. The chain employs TRBV9 and TRBJ2-1; possible D gene TRBD2, 5 bases. The germline V gene encodes CDR1 SGDLS and CDR2 YYNGEE. CDR3 length equals 13 residues. V was pared by 0 bases and J by 10 bases, with 11 bases between. Full variable domain (rest looked up from reference TRBV9 and TRBJ2-1): DSGVTQTPKHLITATGQRVTLRCSPRSGDLSVYWYQQSLDQGLQFLIQYYNGEERAKGNILERFSAQQFPDLHSELNLSSLELGDSALYFCASSVVVAGEQFFGPGTRLTVL.

This rearrangement joins TRBV6-6 to TRBJ2-7; 9 bases are a match to TRBD2. From germline, CDR1 is MNHNY and CDR2 SVGAGI (reference sequence). This CDR3 spans 15 amino acids. The J segment lost 5 bases and the V segment lost 5 bases, leaving 10 bases of the junction unmatched. CDR3: CASSTTAGGPHEQYF. CDR3 in DNA: TGTGCCAGCAGTACTACGGCGGGAGGGCCTCACGAGCAGTACTTC.

This chain uses TRBV6-5 with TRBJ1-1; 10 nucleotides line up with TRBD1. The junction had 8 bases not matched to a gene; V was cut back by 5 bases and J by 5 bases. From germline, CDR1 is MNHEY and CDR2 SVGAGI. This CDR3 is built from 15 residues. The CDR3 sequence is CASSIDRGLETEAFF. In DNA, the CDR3 is TGTGCCAGCAGTATAGACAGGGGGCTTGAAACTGAAGCTTTCTTT.